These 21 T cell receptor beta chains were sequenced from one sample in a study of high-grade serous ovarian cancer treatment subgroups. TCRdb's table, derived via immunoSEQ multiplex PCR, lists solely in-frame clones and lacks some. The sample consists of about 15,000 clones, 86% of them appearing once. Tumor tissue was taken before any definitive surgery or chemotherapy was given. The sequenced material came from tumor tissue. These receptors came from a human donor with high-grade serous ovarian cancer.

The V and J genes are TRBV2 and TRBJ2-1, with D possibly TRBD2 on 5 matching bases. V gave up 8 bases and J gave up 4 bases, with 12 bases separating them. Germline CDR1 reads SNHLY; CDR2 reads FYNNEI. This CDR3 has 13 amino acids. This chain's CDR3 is CASSPGTYNEQFF. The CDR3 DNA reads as TGTGCCAGCTCCCCGGGAACGTACAATGAGCAGTTCTTC.

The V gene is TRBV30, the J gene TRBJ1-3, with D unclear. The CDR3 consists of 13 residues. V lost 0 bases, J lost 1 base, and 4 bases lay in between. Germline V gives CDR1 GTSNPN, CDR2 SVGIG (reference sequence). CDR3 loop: CAWSVGSGNTIYF. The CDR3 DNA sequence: TGTGCCTGGAGTGTAGGATCTGGAAACACCATATATTTT.

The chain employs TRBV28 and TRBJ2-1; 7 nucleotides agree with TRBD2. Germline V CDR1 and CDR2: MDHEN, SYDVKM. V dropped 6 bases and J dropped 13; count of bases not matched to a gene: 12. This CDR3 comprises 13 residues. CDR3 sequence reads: CASSRTGTTIQFF. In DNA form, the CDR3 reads TGTGCCAGCAGCCGAACCGGGACTACGATACAGTTCTTC. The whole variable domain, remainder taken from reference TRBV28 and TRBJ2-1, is DVKVTQSSRYLVKRTGEKVFLECVQDMDHENMFWYRQDPGLGLRLIYFSYDVKMKEKGDIPEGYSVSREKKERFSLILESASTNQTSMYLCASSRTGTTIQFFGPGTRLTVL.

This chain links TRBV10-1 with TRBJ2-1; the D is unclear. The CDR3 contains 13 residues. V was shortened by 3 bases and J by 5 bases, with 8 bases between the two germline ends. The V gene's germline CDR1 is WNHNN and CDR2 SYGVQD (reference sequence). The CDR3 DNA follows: TGCGCCAGCAGTGATGGATACAACAATGAGCAGTTCTTC. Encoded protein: CASSDGYNNEQFF.

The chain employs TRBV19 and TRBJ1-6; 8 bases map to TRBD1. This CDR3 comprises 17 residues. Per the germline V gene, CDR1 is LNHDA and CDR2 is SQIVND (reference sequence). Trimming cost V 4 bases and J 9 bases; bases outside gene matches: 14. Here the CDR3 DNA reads TGTGCCAGTAGTAGACGACAGGGGACGCCCGGCGGTTCACCCCTCCACTTT. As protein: CASSRRQGTPGGSPLHF.

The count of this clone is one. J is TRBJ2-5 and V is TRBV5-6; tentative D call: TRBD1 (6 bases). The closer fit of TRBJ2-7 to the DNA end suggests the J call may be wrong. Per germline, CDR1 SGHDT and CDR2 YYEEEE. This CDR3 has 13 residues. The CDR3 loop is CASSEDSTYEQYF. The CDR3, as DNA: TGTGCCAGCAGCGAGGACAGTACCTACGAGCAGTACTTC.

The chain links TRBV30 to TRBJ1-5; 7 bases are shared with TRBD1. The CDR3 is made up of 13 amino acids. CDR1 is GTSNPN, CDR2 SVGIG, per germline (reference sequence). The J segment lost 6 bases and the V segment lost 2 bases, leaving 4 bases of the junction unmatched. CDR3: CAWSTGEGQPQHF. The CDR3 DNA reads TGTGCCTGGAGTACAGGGGAGGGTCAGCCCCAGCATTTT. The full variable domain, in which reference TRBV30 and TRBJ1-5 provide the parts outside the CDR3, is SQTIHQWPATLVQPVGSPLSLECTVEGTSNPNLYWYRQAAGRGLQLLFYSVGIGQISSEVPQNLSASRPQDRQFILSSKKLLLSDSGFYLCAWSTGEGQPQHFGDGTRLSIL.

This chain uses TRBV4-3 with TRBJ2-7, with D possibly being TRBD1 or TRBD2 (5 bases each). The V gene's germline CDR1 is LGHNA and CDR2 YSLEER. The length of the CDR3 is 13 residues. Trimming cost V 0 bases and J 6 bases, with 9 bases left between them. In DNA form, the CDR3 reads TGCGCCAGCAGCCAAGATACGGGGCCCGAGCAGTACTTC. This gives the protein CASSQDTGPEQYF.

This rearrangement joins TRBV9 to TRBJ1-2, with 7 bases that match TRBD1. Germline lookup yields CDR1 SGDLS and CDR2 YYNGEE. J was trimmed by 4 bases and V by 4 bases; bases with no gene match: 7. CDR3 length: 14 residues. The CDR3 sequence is CASSTSGTAYGYTF. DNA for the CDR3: TGTGCCAGCAGCACCTCCGGGACAGCCTATGGCTACACCTTC. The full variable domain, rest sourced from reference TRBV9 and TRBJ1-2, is DSGVTQTPKHLITATGQRVTLRCSPRSGDLSVYWYQQSLDQGLQFLIQYYNGEERAKGNILERFSAQQFPDLHSELNLSSLELGDSALYFCASSTSGTAYGYTFGSGTRLTVV.

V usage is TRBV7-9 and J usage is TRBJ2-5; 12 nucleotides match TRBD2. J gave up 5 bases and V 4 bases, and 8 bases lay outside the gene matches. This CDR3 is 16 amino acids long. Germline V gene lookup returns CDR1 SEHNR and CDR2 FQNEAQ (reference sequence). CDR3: CASSSSSGGAVETQYF. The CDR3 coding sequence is TGTGCCAGCAGCTCTTCTAGCGGGGGGGCGGTCGAGACCCAGTACTTC.

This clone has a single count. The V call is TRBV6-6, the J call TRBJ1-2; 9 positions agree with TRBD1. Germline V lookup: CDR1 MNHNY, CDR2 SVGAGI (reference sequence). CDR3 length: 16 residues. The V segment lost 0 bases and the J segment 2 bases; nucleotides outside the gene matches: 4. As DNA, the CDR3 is TGTGCCAGCAGTTACTCATATGGGACAGGGAACTATGGCTACACCTTC. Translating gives CASSYSYGTGNYGYTF.

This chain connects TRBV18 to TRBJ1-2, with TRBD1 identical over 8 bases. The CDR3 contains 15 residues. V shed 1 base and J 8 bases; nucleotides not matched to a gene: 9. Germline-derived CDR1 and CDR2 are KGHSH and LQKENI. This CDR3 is CASSPQGQGAEGYTF. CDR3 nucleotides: TGTGCCAGCTCACCACAAGGTCAGGGGGCAGAGGGCTACACCTTC. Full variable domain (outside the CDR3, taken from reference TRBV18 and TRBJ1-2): NAGVMQNPRHLVRRRGQEARLRCSPMKGHSHVYWYRQLPEEGLKFMVYLQKENIIDESGMPKERFSAEFPKEGPSILRIQQVVRGDSAAYFCASSPQGQGAEGYTFGSGTRLTVV.

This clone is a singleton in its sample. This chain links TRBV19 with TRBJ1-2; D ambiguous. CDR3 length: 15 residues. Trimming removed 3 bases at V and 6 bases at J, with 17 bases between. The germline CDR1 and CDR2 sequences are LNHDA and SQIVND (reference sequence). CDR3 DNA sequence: TGTGCCAGTAGTATCGACCTCGAGGTCAGGAATGGCTACACCTTC. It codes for CASSIDLEVRNGYTF.

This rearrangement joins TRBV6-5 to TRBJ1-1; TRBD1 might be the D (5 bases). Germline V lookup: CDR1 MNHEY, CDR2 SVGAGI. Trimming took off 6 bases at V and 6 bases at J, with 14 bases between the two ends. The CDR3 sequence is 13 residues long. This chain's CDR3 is CASRRGGGSEAFF. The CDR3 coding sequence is TGTGCCAGCAGGCGGGGGGGAGGCTCTGAAGCTTTCTTT.

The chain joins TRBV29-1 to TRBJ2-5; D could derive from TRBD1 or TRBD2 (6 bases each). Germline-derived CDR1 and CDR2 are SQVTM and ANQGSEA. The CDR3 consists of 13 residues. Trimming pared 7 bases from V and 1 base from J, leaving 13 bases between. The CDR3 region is CSGWRGAQETQYF. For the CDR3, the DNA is TGCAGCGGGTGGAGGGGGGCCCAAGAGACCCAGTACTTC.

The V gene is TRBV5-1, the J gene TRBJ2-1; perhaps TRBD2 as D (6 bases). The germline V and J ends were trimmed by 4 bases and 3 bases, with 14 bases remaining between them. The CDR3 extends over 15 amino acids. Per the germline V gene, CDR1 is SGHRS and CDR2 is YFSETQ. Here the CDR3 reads CASSPGVGIYNEQFF. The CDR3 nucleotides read TGCGCCAGCAGCCCGGGGGTAGGGATCTACAATGAGCAGTTCTTC. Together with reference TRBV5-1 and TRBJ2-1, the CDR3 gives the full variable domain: KAGVTQTPRYLIKTRGQQVTLSCSPISGHRSVSWYQQTPGQGLQFLFEYFSETQRNKGNFPGRFSGRQFSNSRSEMNVSTLELGDSALYLCASSPGVGIYNEQFFGPGTRLTVL.

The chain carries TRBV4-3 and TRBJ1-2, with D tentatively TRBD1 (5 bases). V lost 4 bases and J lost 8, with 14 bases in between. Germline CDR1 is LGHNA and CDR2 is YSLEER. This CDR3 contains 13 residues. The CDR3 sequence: CASSRTGSEGYTF. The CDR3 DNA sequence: TGCGCCAGCAGCCGAACAGGTTCGGAAGGCTACACCTTC.

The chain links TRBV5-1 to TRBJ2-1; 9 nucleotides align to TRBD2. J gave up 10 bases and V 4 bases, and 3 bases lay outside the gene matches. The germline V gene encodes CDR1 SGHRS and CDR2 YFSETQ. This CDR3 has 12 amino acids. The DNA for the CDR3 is TGCGCCAGCAGCGCCGGGACTAGCGAGCAGTTCTTC. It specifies CASSAGTSEQFF. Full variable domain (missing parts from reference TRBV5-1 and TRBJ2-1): KAGVTQTPRYLIKTRGQQVTLSCSPISGHRSVSWYQQTPGQGLQFLFEYFSETQRNKGNFPGRFSGRQFSNSRSEMNVSTLELGDSALYLCASSAGTSEQFFGPGTRLTVL.

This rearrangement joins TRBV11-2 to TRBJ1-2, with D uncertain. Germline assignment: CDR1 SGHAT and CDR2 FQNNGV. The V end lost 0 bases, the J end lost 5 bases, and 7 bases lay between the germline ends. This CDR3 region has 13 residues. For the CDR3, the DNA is TGTGCCAGCAGCTTAGATCCCATATATGGCTACACCTTC. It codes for CASSLDPIYGYTF.

The CDR3 nucleotides read TGCGCCAGCAGTGCCCAGGGGTATGGCTACACCTTC. Translation gives CASSAQGYGYTF. The chain recombines TRBV10-1 with TRBJ1-2, with D possibly TRBD1 on 6 matching bases. Germline assignment: CDR1 WNHNN and CDR2 SYGVQD (reference sequence). There are 12 residues in the CDR3. Trimming took 4 bases from V and 5 from J, leaving 8 bases between them.

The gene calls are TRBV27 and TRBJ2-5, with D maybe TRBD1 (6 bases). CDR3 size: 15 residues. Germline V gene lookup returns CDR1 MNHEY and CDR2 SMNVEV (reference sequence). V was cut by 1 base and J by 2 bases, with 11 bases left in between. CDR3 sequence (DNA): TGTGCCAGCAGTTTATACGGGCAGGGGCAAGAGACCCAGTACTTC. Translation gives CASSLYGQGQETQYF.